The following is a T cell receptor beta chain sequence with its context. Its antigen is unidentified. The CDR3 extends over 16 amino acids. From germline, CDR1 is KGHSH and CDR2 LQKENI. V lost 3 bases to trimming and J lost 5 bases; unmatched junction nucleotides: 11. This record comes from a study of CD8 T cell repertoires and HIV-1 epitope variants. The table came from immunoSEQ multiplex PCR; TCRdb's copy has only in-frame clones and leaves some out. In the table there are about 7,000 clones, 55% to 65% of which are singletons. This clonotype originated in a male donor with HIV. V usage is TRBV18 and J usage is TRBJ2-5; 8 nucleotides line up with TRBD2. The sequencing input was cultured CD8+ T cells derived from PBMCs. The CDR3: CASSPWAGGRWETQYF. CDR3 bases: TGTGCCAGCTCACCGTGGGCGGGAGGACGTTGGGAGACCCAGTACTTC.